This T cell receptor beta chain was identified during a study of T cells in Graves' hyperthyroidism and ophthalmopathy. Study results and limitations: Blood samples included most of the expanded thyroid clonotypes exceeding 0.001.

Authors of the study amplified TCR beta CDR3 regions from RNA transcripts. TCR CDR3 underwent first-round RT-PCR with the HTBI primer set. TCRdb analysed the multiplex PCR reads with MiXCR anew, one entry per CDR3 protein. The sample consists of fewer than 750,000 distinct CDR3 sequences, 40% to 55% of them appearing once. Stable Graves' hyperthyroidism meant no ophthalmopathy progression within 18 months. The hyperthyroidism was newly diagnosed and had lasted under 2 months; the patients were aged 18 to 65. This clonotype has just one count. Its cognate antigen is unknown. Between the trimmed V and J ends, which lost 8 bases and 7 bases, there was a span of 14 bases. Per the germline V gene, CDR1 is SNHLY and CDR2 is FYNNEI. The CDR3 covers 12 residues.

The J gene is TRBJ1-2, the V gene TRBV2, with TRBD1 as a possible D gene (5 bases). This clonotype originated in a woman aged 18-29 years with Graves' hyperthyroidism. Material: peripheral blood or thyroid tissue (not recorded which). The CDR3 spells CASLSQGSGYTF. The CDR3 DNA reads TGTGCCAGCTTATCGCAGGGAAGTGGCTACACCTTC.